The entry that follows covers one T cell receptor (beta chain) sequence. The data were taken from a study of cytomegalovirus exposure and HLA in healthy donors. This CDR3 spans 16 amino acids. CDR1 MDHEN and CDR2 SYDVKM come from the germline V gene. The trim removed 5 bases at V and 3 bases at J, leaving 13 bases unmatched. PCR used 60 Vbeta primers and 13 Jbeta primers. Generated by immunoSEQ multiplex PCR, the TCRdb table keeps only in-frame clones and is missing some. The table shows roughly 150,000 clones, with roughly 74% occurring only once. The chain recombines TRBV28 with TRBJ2-7; 7 bases line up with TRBD2. This TCR was recovered from a man younger than 35 in good health and CMV-seropositive. Sequenced sample: PBMCs. CDR3 region: CASSLLGGTAYYEQYF. The CDR3 DNA sequence: TGTGCCAGCAGTCTCCTCGGGGGGACGGCCTACTACGAGCAGTACTTC.